The rows below give T cell receptor beta chains drawn from one sample of a study of OX40 agonist ivuxolimab in advanced cancers. Repertoires were generated with immunoSEQ multiplex PCR, while TCRdb's copy carries only in-frame clones and drops some. The profile shows about 13,000 clones, 65% to 70% of them singletons. Sequenced material: CD4+ or CD8+ T cells sorted from blood, taken in a trial of the OX40 agonist ivuxolimab. The receptors derive from an adult with an advanced solid tumor such as melanoma, head and neck, liver or kidney cancer. The CDR3 runs from the conserved cysteine through the conserved F or W. The D gene is left open where the match is weak. Some rows mark clone size as missing; the rest say once, few, many or name a class of expanded clone.

d_gene: TRBD2
v_gene: TRBV7-9
j_gene: TRBJ2-3
abundance: NA
CDR3aa: CASSSPSSGGWDTQYF
CDR3nt: TGTGCCAGCAGCTCACCCTCTAGCGGGGGTTGGGATACGCAGTATTTT

d_gene: NA
v_gene: TRBV5-6
j_gene: TRBJ2-7
abundance: NA
CDR3aa: CASSLGNWESYEQYF
CDR3nt: TGTGCCAGCAGCTTGGGTAATTGGGAGAGCTACGAGCAGTACTTC

d_gene: NA
v_gene: TRBV30
j_gene: TRBJ2-7
abundance: NA
CDR3aa: CAFATGLREQYF
CDR3nt: TGTGCCTTCGCCACAGGACTACGGGAGCAGTACTTC

d_gene: NA
v_gene: TRBV9
j_gene: TRBJ2-7
abundance: many
CDR3aa: CASSVAQGSEQYF
CDR3nt: TGTGCCAGCAGCGTAGCTCAAGGTTCCGAGCAGTACTTC

d_gene: NA
v_gene: TRBV30
j_gene: TRBJ2-1
abundance: NA
CDR3aa: CAWSRAVRSYNEQFF
CDR3nt: TGTGCCTGGAGTCGAGCGGTGCGCTCCTACAATGAGCAGTTCTTC

d_gene: NA
v_gene: TRBV9
j_gene: TRBJ1-1
abundance: few
CDR3aa: CASSGGQSNTEAFF
CDR3nt: TGTGCCAGCAGCGGAGGACAGTCGAACACTGAAGCTTTCTTT

d_gene: NA
v_gene: TRBV5-7
j_gene: TRBJ1-2
abundance: NA
CDR3aa: CASSPGRHYGYTF
CDR3nt: TGTGCCAGCAGCCCGGGGAGGCACTATGGCTACACCTTC

d_gene: TRBD2
v_gene: TRBV9
j_gene: TRBJ2-7
abundance: NA
CDR3aa: CASGSASGTYEQYF
CDR3nt: TGTGCCAGCGGTAGCGCTAGCGGGACTTACGAGCAGTACTTC

d_gene: NA
v_gene: TRBV28
j_gene: TRBJ2-2
abundance: NA
CDR3aa: CASSLIMTDTGELFF
CDR3nt: TGTGCCAGCAGTTTAATTATGACGGACACCGGGGAGCTGTTTTTT

d_gene: TRBD1
v_gene: TRBV6-9
j_gene: TRBJ1-6
abundance: NA
CDR3aa: CASRETGGGAPLHF
CDR3nt: TGTGCCAGCAGGGAGACAGGGGGCGGGGCACCCCTCCACTTT

d_gene: NA
v_gene: TRBV6-5
j_gene: TRBJ2-5
abundance: medium-sized
CDR3aa: CASSYSDSSAETQYF
CDR3nt: TGTGCCAGCAGTTACTCTGATTCTTCGGCCGAGACCCAGTACTTC

d_gene: NA
v_gene: TRBV6-5
j_gene: TRBJ2-1
abundance: NA
CDR3aa: CASSYGAGHNEQFF
CDR3nt: TGTGCCAGCAGTTACGGGGCGGGCCACAATGAGCAGTTCTTC

d_gene: NA
v_gene: TRBV18
j_gene: TRBJ1-1
abundance: NA
CDR3aa: CASSPRGDTEAFF
CDR3nt: TGTGCCAGCTCACCACGCGGGGACACTGAAGCTTTCTTT

d_gene: TRBD2
v_gene: TRBV10-2
j_gene: TRBJ2-7
abundance: NA
CDR3aa: CASSEGPSGSYEQYF
CDR3nt: TGCGCCAGCAGTGAGGGCCCTAGCGGATCCTACGAGCAGTACTTC

d_gene: NA
v_gene: TRBV28
j_gene: TRBJ2-7
abundance: NA
CDR3aa: CASSLWVYEQYF
CDR3nt: TGTGCCAGCAGTTTATGGGTATACGAGCAGTACTTC

d_gene: NA
v_gene: TRBV28
j_gene: TRBJ1-6
abundance: NA
CDR3aa: CASSFQIFNSPLHF
CDR3nt: TGTGCCAGCAGTTTCCAAATCTTCAATTCACCCCTCCACTTT

d_gene: NA
v_gene: TRBV6-5
j_gene: TRBJ2-1
abundance: few
CDR3aa: CASSYSPAGGNNEQFF
CDR3nt: TGTGCCAGCAGTTACTCCCCAGCCGGAGGGAACAATGAGCAGTTCTTC

d_gene: TRBD1
v_gene: TRBV5-1
j_gene: TRBJ1-1
abundance: NA
CDR3aa: CASRYTGEGEAFF
CDR3nt: TGCGCCAGCAGATATACAGGGGAGGGTGAAGCTTTCTTT

d_gene: NA
v_gene: TRBV30
j_gene: TRBJ1-1
abundance: NA
CDR3aa: CAWNPGLGAFF
CDR3nt: TGTGCCTGGAACCCGGGACTAGGCGCTTTCTTT

d_gene: NA
v_gene: TRBV6-9
j_gene: TRBJ2-1
abundance: NA
CDR3aa: CASSLIAANEQFF
CDR3nt: TGTGCCAGCAGCCTCATTGCGGCCAATGAGCAGTTCTTC

d_gene: NA
v_gene: TRBV5-1
j_gene: TRBJ2-7
abundance: NA
CDR3aa: CASSLEQGRVYEQYF
CDR3nt: TGCGCCAGCAGCTTAGAACAGGGACGGGTCTACGAGCAGTACTTC

d_gene: NA
v_gene: TRBV5-1
j_gene: TRBJ1-2
abundance: NA
CDR3aa: CASSLGANYGYTF
CDR3nt: TGCGCCAGCAGCTTGGGAGCTAACTATGGCTACACCTTC

d_gene: TRBD2
v_gene: TRBV30
j_gene: TRBJ2-3
abundance: once
CDR3aa: CAWGSGSISDTQYF
CDR3nt: TGTGCCTGGGGTAGCGGGAGTATCTCAGATACGCAGTATTTT

d_gene: NA
v_gene: TRBV28
j_gene: TRBJ2-3
abundance: NA
CDR3aa: CASSFGSSTDTQYF
CDR3nt: TGTGCCAGCAGTTTCGGGTCATCGACAGATACGCAGTATTTT

d_gene: NA
v_gene: TRBV28
j_gene: TRBJ2-1
abundance: few
CDR3aa: CASSFGRTDNEQFF
CDR3nt: TGTGCCAGCAGCTTCGGCCGGACAGACAATGAGCAGTTCTTC

d_gene: TRBD1
v_gene: TRBV27
j_gene: TRBJ1-1
abundance: NA
CDR3aa: CASGTAMNTEAFF
CDR3nt: TGTGCCAGCGGGACAGCAATGAACACTGAAGCTTTCTTT

d_gene: TRBD1
v_gene: TRBV9
j_gene: TRBJ1-1
abundance: once
CDR3aa: CASSDLTGAWAFF
CDR3nt: TGTGCCAGCAGCGACCTCACAGGGGCTTGGGCTTTCTTT

d_gene: NA
v_gene: TRBV28
j_gene: TRBJ2-1
abundance: NA
CDR3aa: CASSTTGEQFF
CDR3nt: TGTGCCAGCAGTACAACGGGTGAGCAGTTCTTC

d_gene: NA
v_gene: TRBV11-1
j_gene: TRBJ2-3
abundance: NA
CDR3aa: CASSSAGNSKAQYF
CDR3nt: TGTGCCAGCAGCTCCGCAGGGAATTCAAAGGCGCAGTATTTT

d_gene: NA
v_gene: TRBV4-2
j_gene: TRBJ1-2
abundance: large
CDR3aa: CASSQEEGALYGYTF
CDR3nt: TGTGCCAGCAGCCAAGAGGAAGGGGCTCTCTATGGCTACACCTTC

d_gene: NA
v_gene: TRBV6-5
j_gene: TRBJ2-3
abundance: few
CDR3aa: CASSYSTFNEDTQYF
CDR3nt: TGTGCCAGCAGTTACTCGACCTTCAATGAAGATACGCAGTATTTT

d_gene: NA
v_gene: TRBV28
j_gene: TRBJ1-4
abundance: few
CDR3aa: CASSLISSYQSEKLFF
CDR3nt: TGTGCCAGCAGTTTAATCAGCAGTTATCAAAGTGAAAAACTGTTTTTT

d_gene: NA
v_gene: TRBV7-9
j_gene: TRBJ2-7
abundance: once
CDR3aa: CASSLAPLSYEQYF
CDR3nt: TGTGCCAGCAGCTTAGCCCCCCTGTCCTACGAGCAGTACTTC

d_gene: NA
v_gene: TRBV13
j_gene: TRBJ2-2
abundance: NA
CDR3aa: CASSGGTDTGELFF
CDR3nt: TGTGCCAGCAGCGGGGGTACGGACACCGGGGAGCTGTTTTTT

d_gene: NA
v_gene: TRBV7-2
j_gene: TRBJ2-1
abundance: NA
CDR3aa: CASSSGITAMSFHNEQFF
CDR3nt: TGCGCCAGCAGCTCCGGGATTACAGCGATGTCTTTCCACAATGAGCAGTTCTTC

d_gene: TRBD2
v_gene: TRBV4-2
j_gene: TRBJ2-7
abundance: NA
CDR3aa: CASSPFEGGLYEQYF
CDR3nt: TGTGCCAGCAGCCCGTTCGAGGGAGGGCTGTACGAGCAGTACTTC

d_gene: NA
v_gene: TRBV11-2
j_gene: TRBJ2-1
abundance: NA
CDR3aa: CATGWGDNEQFF
CDR3nt: TGTGCCACGGGATGGGGAGACAATGAGCAGTTCTTC

d_gene: NA
v_gene: TRBV7-6
j_gene: TRBJ2-1
abundance: NA
CDR3aa: CASSVPGREQFF
CDR3nt: TGTGCCAGCAGCGTACCAGGGCGTGAGCAGTTCTTC

d_gene: NA
v_gene: TRBV18
j_gene: TRBJ2-3
abundance: NA
CDR3aa: CASSRSQGTPTDTQYF
CDR3nt: TGTGCCAGCTCACGCTCGCAGGGGACGCCCACAGATACGCAGTATTTT

d_gene: NA
v_gene: TRBV9
j_gene: TRBJ2-7
abundance: few
CDR3aa: CASSDLFDEQYF
CDR3nt: TGTGCCAGCAGCGATCTTTTCGACGAGCAGTACTTC

d_gene: NA
v_gene: TRBV4-1
j_gene: TRBJ2-1
abundance: NA
CDR3aa: CASSWAGPSNEQFF
CDR3nt: TGCGCCAGCAGCTGGGCGGGGCCGAGCAATGAGCAGTTCTTC

d_gene: NA
v_gene: TRBV7-9
j_gene: TRBJ1-3
abundance: NA
CDR3aa: CASSQTRDGNTIYF
CDR3nt: TGCGCCAGCAGCCAAACCAGGGACGGAAACACCATATATTTT

d_gene: TRBD1
v_gene: TRBV5-1
j_gene: TRBJ1-1
abundance: few
CDR3aa: CASSWDSSNTEAFF
CDR3nt: TGCGCCAGCAGCTGGGACAGCAGTAACACTGAAGCTTTCTTT

d_gene: NA
v_gene: TRBV7-3
j_gene: TRBJ1-2
abundance: many
CDR3aa: CASSPDGNYGYTF
CDR3nt: TGTGCCAGCAGCCCGGACGGCAATTATGGCTACACCTTC

d_gene: NA
v_gene: TRBV21-1
j_gene: TRBJ1-5
abundance: NA
CDR3aa: CASSKEEFWGQPQHF
CDR3nt: TGTGCCAGCAGCAAAGAGGAGTTTTGGGGTCAGCCCCAGCATTTT

d_gene: TRBD1
v_gene: TRBV5-1
j_gene: TRBJ2-7
abundance: few
CDR3aa: CASSFYRDSYEQYF
CDR3nt: TGCGCCAGCAGCTTCTACCGGGACAGCTACGAGCAGTACTTC

d_gene: NA
v_gene: TRBV4-3
j_gene: TRBJ1-1
abundance: medium-sized
CDR3aa: CASSQAGENTEAFF
CDR3nt: TGCGCCAGCAGCCAGGCTGGAGAGAACACTGAAGCTTTCTTT

d_gene: NA
v_gene: TRBV4-1
j_gene: TRBJ2-1
abundance: medium-sized
CDR3aa: CASSPGSGEQFF
CDR3nt: TGCGCCAGCAGCCCAGGCTCGGGTGAGCAGTTCTTC

d_gene: NA
v_gene: TRBV7-3
j_gene: TRBJ2-3
abundance: NA
CDR3aa: CASSSPLEGSTDTQYF
CDR3nt: TGTGCCAGCAGCTCGCCCCTGGAAGGTTCCACAGATACGCAGTATTTT

d_gene: NA
v_gene: TRBV6-9
j_gene: TRBJ1-5
abundance: NA
CDR3aa: CASSSGGSNQPQHF
CDR3nt: TGTGCCAGCAGTTCCGGAGGAAGCAATCAGCCCCAGCATTTT

d_gene: TRBD1
v_gene: TRBV7-2
j_gene: TRBJ2-7
abundance: NA
CDR3aa: CASSYSGQGAYEQYF
CDR3nt: TGTGCCAGCAGCTACTCGGGACAGGGGGCCTACGAGCAGTACTTC

d_gene: NA
v_gene: TRBV12-5
j_gene: TRBJ2-3
abundance: few
CDR3aa: CASGLGQEYTQYF
CDR3nt: TGTGCTAGTGGTTTGGGTCAGGAATATACGCAGTATTTT

d_gene: TRBD2
v_gene: TRBV5-6
j_gene: TRBJ2-7
abundance: once
CDR3aa: CASSLPGGSYEQYF
CDR3nt: TGTGCCAGCAGCTTGCCGGGAGGGAGCTACGAGCAGTACTTC

d_gene: TRBD2
v_gene: TRBV12-5
j_gene: TRBJ2-7
abundance: NA
CDR3aa: CASGLVRLGGREYHEQYF
CDR3nt: TGTGCTAGTGGTTTGGTACGTCTCGGCGGGAGGGAGTATCACGAGCAGTACTTC

d_gene: NA
v_gene: TRBV30
j_gene: TRBJ2-2
abundance: NA
CDR3aa: CAWSVGESGELFF
CDR3nt: TGTGCCTGGAGTGTAGGCGAATCCGGGGAGCTGTTTTTT